This T cell receptor beta chain appears in the sequencing data of a study of early T cells in non-severe SARS-CoV-2 infection. Findings and limits, study-wide: Anti-spike CD8 responses were favored by VDJdb matching, which missed private and CD4 specificities.

This clonotype came up a few times. Its antigen is not known. The protocol attached unique molecular identifiers to individual cDNA molecules. Via MiXCR, TCRdb re-called the 5' RACE reads, giving one row per CDR3 protein. The data show 70,000 to 90,000 distinct CDR3 sequences, under 15% seen once. There are 13 residues in the CDR3. Germline V gene sequence: CDR1 SGHRS, CDR2 YFSETQ. V lost 5 bases and J 0 bases, leaving 5 bases between the germline ends. What was sequenced was whole blood. The chain recombines TRBV5-1 with TRBJ2-2; D remains ambiguous. The TCR comes from an adult who was a healthcare worker with PCR-confirmed SARS-CoV-2 infection or an uninfected control (not recorded which). The CDR3 loop is CASRTTNTGELFF. CDR3 sequence (DNA): TGCGCCAGCAGGACAACGAACACCGGGGAGCTGTTTTTT.